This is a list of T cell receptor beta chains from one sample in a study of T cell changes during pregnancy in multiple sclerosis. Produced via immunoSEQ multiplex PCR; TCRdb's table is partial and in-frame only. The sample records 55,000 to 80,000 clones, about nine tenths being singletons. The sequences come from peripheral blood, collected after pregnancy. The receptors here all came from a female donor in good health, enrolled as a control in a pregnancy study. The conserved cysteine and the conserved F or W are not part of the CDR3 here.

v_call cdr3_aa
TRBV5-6 ASSAGGQLAEAF
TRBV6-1 ASMSVSGGGTQY
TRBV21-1 ASSTGQRDEQF
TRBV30 AWAAGTHNSPLH
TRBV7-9 ASSMEALPLH
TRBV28 ASSIGTLLNEKLF
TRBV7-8 ASSPRTSGGGTGELF
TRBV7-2 ASSLVGTEKYSYGYT
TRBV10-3 AISVSSGTEAEAF
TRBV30 AWSPQTSGGRLREQF
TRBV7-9 ASSFGGQGTDTQY
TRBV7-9 ASGPLGRTEAF
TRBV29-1 SVEPGLYYGYT
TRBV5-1 ASSLSNETSGGFTGELF
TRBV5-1 ASSLAMAAYGYT
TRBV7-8 ASSLTTTSAFFYEQY
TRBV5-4 ASSLGDRGPASGNTIY
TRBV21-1 ASIEGDSNTDTQY
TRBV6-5 ASSYTGGAETQY
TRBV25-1 ATTKGAAYEQF
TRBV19 ASSRRLQREGDEQF
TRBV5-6 ASSSTGQGSNQPQH
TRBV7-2 ASSFQGARGNQPQH
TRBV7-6 ASSSYTEAF
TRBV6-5 ASSYSGLGVGNEQF
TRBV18 ASSNTLSSGANVLT
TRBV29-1 SVEAGDSNQPQH
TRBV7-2 ASSLLGSEQY
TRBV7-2 ASSPTGGGLGYTQY
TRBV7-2 ASSSLGGGYT
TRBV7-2 ASSLDLEGGRYNEQF
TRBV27 ASSAGTASYNEQF
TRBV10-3 AITVYNEQF
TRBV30 ACIQGYSNQPQH
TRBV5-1 ASSLGGTTEAF
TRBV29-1 SVAPPGLADPRTGELF
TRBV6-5 ASYLTSGTRHEQF
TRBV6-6 ASSYSSGGDNEQF
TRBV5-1 ASSPLGTGYGYT
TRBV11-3 ASSLGVSGATGELF
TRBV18 ASSPLQGGPTDTQY
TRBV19 ASSTTSGRTGELF
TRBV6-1 ASSPRQASQYEQY